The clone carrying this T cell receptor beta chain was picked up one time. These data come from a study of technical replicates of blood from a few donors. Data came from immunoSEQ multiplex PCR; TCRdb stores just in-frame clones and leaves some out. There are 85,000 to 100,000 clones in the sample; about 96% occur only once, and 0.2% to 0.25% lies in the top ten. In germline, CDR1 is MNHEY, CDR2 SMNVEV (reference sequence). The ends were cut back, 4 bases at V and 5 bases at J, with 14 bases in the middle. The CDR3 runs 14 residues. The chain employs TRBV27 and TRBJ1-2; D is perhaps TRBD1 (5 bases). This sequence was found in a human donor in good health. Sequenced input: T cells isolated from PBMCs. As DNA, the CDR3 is TGTGCCAGCAGTTCACTGGACGGGGGGTATGGCTACACCTTC. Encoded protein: CASSSLDGGYGYTF.